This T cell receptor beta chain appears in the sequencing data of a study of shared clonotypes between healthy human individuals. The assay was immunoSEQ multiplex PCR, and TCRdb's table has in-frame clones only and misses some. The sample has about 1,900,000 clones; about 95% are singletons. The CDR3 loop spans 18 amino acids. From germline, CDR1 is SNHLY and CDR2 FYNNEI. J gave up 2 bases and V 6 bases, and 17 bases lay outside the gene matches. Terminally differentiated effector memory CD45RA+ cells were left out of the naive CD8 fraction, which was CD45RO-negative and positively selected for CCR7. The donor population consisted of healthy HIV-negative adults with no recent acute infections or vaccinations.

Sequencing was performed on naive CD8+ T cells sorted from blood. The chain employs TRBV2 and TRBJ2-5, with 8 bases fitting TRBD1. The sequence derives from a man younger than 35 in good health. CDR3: CASRAPPGGKGEQETQYF. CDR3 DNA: TGTGCCAGCAGGGCCCCCCCAGGGGGCAAGGGTGAGCAAGAGACCCAGTACTTC.